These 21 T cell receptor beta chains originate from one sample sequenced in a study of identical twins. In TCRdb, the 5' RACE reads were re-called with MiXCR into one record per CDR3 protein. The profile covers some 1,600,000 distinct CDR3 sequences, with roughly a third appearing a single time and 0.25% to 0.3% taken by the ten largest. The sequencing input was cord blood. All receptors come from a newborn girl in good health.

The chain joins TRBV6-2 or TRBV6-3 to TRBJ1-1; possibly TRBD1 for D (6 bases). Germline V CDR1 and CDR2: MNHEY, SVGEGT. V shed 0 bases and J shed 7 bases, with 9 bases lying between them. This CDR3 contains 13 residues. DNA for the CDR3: TGTGCCAGCAGTTACTCACGGACAGTTGAAGCTTTCTTT. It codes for CASSYSRTVEAFF.

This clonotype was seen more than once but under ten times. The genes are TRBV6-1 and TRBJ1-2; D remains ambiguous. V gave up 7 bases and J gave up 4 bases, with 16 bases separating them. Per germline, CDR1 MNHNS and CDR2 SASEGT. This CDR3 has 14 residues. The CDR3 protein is CASTKVQSFYGYTF. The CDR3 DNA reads TGTGCCAGCACCAAAGTACAGAGCTTCTATGGCTACACCTTC.

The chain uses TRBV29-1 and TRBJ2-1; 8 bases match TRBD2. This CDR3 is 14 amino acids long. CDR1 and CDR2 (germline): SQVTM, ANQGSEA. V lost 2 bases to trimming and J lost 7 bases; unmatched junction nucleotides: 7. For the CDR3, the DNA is TGCAGCGTTGAAAGGGCTAGCGGGTTAAATGAGCAGTTCTTC. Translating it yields CSVERASGLNEQFF.

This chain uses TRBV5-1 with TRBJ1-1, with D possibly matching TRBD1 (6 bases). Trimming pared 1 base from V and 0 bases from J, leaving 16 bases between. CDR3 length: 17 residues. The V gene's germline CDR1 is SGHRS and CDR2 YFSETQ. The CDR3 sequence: CASSLRPRQAMNTEAFF. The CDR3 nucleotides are TGCGCCAGCAGCTTGAGGCCCCGACAGGCGATGAACACTGAAGCTTTCTTT.

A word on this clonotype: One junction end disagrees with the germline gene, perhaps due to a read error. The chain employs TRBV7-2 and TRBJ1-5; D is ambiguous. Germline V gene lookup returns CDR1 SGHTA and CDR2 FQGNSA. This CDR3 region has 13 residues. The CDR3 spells CARSLVHNQPQHF. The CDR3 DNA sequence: TGTGCCCGCAGCTTAGTCCATAATCAGCCCCAGCATTTT.

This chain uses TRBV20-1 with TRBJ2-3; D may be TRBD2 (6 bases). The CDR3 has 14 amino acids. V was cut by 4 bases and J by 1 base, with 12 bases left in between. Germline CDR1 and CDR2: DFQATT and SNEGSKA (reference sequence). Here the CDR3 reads CSAIGGRGTDTQYF. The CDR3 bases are TGCAGTGCTATCGGGGGACGTGGCACAGATACGCAGTATTTT.

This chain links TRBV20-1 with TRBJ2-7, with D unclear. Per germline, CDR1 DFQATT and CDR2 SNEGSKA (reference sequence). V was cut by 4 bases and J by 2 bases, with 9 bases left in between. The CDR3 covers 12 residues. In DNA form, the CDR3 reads TGCAGTGCTAAGAACGCCGCCTACGAGCAGTACTTC. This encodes CSAKNAAYEQYF.

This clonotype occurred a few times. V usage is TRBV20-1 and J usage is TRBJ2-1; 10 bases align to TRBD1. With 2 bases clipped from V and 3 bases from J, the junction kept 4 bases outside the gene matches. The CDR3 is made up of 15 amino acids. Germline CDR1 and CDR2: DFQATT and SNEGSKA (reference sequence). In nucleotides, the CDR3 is TGCAGTGCTAGAATCTGGACAGGGGGCTACAATGAGCAGTTCTTC. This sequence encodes CSARIWTGGYNEQFF.

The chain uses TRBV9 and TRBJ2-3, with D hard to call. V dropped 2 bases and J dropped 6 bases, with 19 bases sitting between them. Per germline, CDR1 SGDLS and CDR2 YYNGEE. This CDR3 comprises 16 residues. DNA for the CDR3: TGTGCCAGCAGCGTCGTTCCCAATAGGCCCGGGGATACGCAGTATTTT. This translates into CASSVVPNRPGDTQYF. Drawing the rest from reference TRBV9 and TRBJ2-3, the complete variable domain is DSGVTQTPKHLITATGQRVTLRCSPRSGDLSVYWYQQSLDQGLQFLIQYYNGEERAKGNILERFSAQQFPDLHSELNLSSLELGDSALYFCASSVVPNRPGDTQYFGPGTRLTVL.

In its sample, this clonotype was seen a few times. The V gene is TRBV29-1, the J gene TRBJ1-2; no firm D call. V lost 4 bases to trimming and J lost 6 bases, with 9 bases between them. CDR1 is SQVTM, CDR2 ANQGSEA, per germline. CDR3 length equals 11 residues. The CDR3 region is CSVGATDGYTF. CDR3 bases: TGCAGCGTTGGGGCGACGGATGGCTACACCTTC.

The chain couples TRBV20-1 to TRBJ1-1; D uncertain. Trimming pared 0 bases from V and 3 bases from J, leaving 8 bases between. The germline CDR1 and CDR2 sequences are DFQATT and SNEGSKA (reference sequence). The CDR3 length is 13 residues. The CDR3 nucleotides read TGCAGTGCTAGAGATACGGCCCACACTGAAGCTTTCTTT. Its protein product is CSARDTAHTEAFF.

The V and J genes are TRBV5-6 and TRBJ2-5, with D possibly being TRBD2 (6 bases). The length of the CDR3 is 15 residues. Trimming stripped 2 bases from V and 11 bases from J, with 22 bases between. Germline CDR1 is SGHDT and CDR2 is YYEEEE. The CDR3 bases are TGTGCCAGCAGCTTCTTGACTAGGGGTAGTGGAGGGCAGTACTTC. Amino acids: CASSFLTRGSGGQYF.

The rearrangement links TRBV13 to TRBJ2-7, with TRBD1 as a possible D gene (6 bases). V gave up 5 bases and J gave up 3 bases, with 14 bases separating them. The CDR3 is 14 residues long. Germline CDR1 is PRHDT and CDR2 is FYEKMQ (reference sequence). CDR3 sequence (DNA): TGTGCCAGCAGCCTACAGGGTTATGGCTACGAGCAGTACTTC. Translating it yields CASSLQGYGYEQYF.

CDR3 nucleotides: TGTGCCAGCAGGGGTACGAACACCGGGGAGCTGTTTTTT. It specifies CASRGTNTGELFF. The rearrangement links TRBV28 to TRBJ2-2; the D is unclear. V was trimmed by 6 bases and J by 0 bases, leaving 5 bases between them. This CDR3 is 13 amino acids long. Per the germline V gene, CDR1 is MDHEN and CDR2 is SYDVKM.

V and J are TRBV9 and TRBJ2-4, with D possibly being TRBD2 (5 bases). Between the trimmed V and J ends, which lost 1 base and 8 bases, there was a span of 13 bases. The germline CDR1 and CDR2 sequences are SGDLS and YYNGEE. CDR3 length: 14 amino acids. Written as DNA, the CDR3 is TGTGCCAGCAGCGTAAAGTCTAGCTGGGACATTCAGTACTTC. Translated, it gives CASSVKSSWDIQYF. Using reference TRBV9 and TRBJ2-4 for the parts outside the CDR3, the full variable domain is DSGVTQTPKHLITATGQRVTLRCSPRSGDLSVYWYQQSLDQGLQFLIQYYNGEERAKGNILERFSAQQFPDLHSELNLSSLELGDSALYFCASSVKSSWDIQYFGAGTRLSVL.

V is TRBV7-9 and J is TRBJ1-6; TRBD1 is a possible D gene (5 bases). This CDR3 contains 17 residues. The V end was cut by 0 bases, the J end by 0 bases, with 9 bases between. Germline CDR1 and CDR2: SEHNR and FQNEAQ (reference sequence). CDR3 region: CASSLAGQSSYNSPLHF. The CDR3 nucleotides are TGTGCCAGCAGCTTAGCGGGGCAGAGCTCCTATAATTCACCCCTCCACTTT.

Written as DNA, the CDR3 is TGCAGTGCCCGACTCTTTTCCTTTACCGGGGAGCTGTTTTTT. Amino acid sequence: CSARLFSFTGELFF. This chain uses TRBV20-1 with TRBJ2-2; D gene uncertain. V was clipped by 6 bases and J by 5 bases, with 16 bases between them. This CDR3 has 14 amino acids. Germline V gene data show CDR1 as DFQATT and CDR2 as SNEGSKA (reference sequence).

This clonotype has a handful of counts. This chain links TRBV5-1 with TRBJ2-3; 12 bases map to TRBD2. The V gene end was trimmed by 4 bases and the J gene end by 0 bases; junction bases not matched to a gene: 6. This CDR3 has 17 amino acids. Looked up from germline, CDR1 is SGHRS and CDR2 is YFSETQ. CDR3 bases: TGCGCCAGCAGCACGGGGGGGACTAGCGGGAGCACAGATACGCAGTATTTT. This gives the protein CASSTGGTSGSTDTQYF.

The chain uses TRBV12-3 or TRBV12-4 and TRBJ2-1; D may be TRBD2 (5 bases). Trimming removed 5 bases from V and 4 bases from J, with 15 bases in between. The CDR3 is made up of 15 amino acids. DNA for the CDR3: TGTGCCAGCAGTCGCCGGACTCCGCATTACAATGAGCAGTTCTTC. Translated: CASSRRTPHYNEQFF.

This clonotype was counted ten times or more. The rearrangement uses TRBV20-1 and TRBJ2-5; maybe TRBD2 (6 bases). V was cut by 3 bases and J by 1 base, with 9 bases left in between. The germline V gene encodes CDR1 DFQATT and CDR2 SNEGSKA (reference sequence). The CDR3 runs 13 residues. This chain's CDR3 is CSASPGGQETQYF. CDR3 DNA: TGCAGTGCTAGTCCCGGGGGCCAAGAGACCCAGTACTTC.

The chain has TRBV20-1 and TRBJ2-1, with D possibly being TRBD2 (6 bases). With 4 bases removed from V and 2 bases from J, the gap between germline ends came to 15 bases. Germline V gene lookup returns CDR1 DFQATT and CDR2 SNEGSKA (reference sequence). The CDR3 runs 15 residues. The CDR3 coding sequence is TGCAGTGCTACCTCCGGGACTCATACCTACAATGAGCAGTTCTTC. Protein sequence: CSATSGTHTYNEQFF.